The rows below give T cell receptor beta chains drawn from one sample of a study of T cells after yellow fever vaccination. TCRdb re-derived calls from the 5' RACE reads in MiXCR, one entry per CDR3 protein. The table includes hundreds of thousands of distinct CDR3 sequences, 3.6% detected once. The source material was PBMCs, sampled on the day of the yellow fever booster vaccination. The receptors here all came from a man between 18 and 29 years old who received the YFV17D yellow fever vaccine. The CDR3 runs from the conserved cysteine through the conserved F or W. D genes are given only for firm matches. Size tells how often a clone was seen (once, few, many) or the class of an expanded clone, and some rows leave it out.

TGCAGTGCTAGAGTCGGTCAGAGGCAGGGGCGGTACGAGCAGTACTTC | CSARVGQRQGRYEQYF | - | 16 | TRBJ2-7 | TRBV20-1 | few
TGTGCCAGCTCACCGGGGGGGGGTGCCGATCAGCCCCAGCATTTT | CASSPGGGADQPQHF | - | 15 | TRBJ1-5 | TRBV18 | many
TGTGCCAGCGGGTCTCGGGGGGGCCTGGGAACCGGGGAGCTGTTTTTT | CASGSRGGLGTGELFF | TRBD2 | 16 | TRBJ2-2 | TRBV12-3/TRBV12-4 | many
TGTGCCATCAGTGAGGGTGGCGGAGGAAACACCATATATTTT | CAISEGGGGNTIYF | - | 14 | TRBJ1-3 | TRBV10-3 | many
TGCGCCAGCAGAGGGACAGCGTATGGCTACACCTTC | CASRGTAYGYTF | TRBD1 | 12 | TRBJ1-2 | TRBV4-3 | -
TGTGCCAGCAGCTTAGGGCCAGTAACCTACAATGAGCAGTTCTTC | CASSLGPVTYNEQFF | - | 15 | TRBJ2-1 | TRBV11-2 | many
TGCAGTGCTAGGGGGACCGGGACAGGGGGCCATGAGCAGTTCTTC | CSARGTGTGGHEQFF | TRBD1 | 15 | TRBJ2-1 | TRBV20-1 | many
TGTGCCAGCAGGCCCGGGATAAACACTGAAGCTTTCTTT | CASRPGINTEAFF | - | 13 | TRBJ1-1 | TRBV27 | -
TGCAGCGTTACGGGGGCCTTACAATACAATGAGCAGTTCTTC | CSVTGALQYNEQFF | - | 14 | TRBJ2-1 | TRBV29-1 | many
TGTGCCAGCACATCGACCTGGGACAATGAGCAGTTCTTC | CASTSTWDNEQFF | - | 13 | TRBJ2-1 | TRBV6-2/TRBV6-3 | -
TGTGCCAGCAGTTCGCGGCAGGTGGGCGGGGGGCTTGAGCAGTTCTTC | CASSSRQVGGGLEQFF | TRBD2 | 16 | TRBJ2-1 | TRBV12-3/TRBV12-4 | few
TGTGCCAGCAGCTTAGCCCCCCGGGAGCAGTTCTTC | CASSLAPREQFF | - | 12 | TRBJ2-1 | TRBV13 | few
TGTGCCATCGGGACAGGGAACTATGGCTACACCTTC | CAIGTGNYGYTF | TRBD1 | 12 | TRBJ1-2 | TRBV28 | many
TGCGCCAGCAGCCGCCAGTTGGGGGGCGGCGAGCAGTACTTC | CASSRQLGGGEQYF | - | 14 | TRBJ2-7 | TRBV4-3 | few
TGTGCCAGCAGCACCTACAGGGTTTTAGGCACTGAAGCTTTCTTT | CASSTYRVLGTEAFF | - | 15 | TRBJ1-1 | TRBV27 | -
TGTGCCAGCAGAAGTATCGGGGGGCGGAACACCGGGGAGCTGTTTTTT | CASRSIGGRNTGELFF | - | 16 | TRBJ2-2 | TRBV6-5 | many
TGTGCCAGCAGCTTAGACAGCCCCAATCAGCCCCAGCATTTT | CASSLDSPNQPQHF | - | 14 | TRBJ1-5 | TRBV7-2 | -
TGTGCCAGCTCGAGTGAGGTGCCGAACACCGGGGAGCTGTTTTTT | CASSSEVPNTGELFF | - | 15 | TRBJ2-2 | TRBV18 | few
TGTGCCAGCAGTTTTTTTACAGTAGCGGGGGGGCTATCGAGCACAGATACGCAGTATTTT | CASSFFTVAGGLSSTDTQYF | TRBD2 | 20 | TRBJ2-3 | TRBV12-3/TRBV12-4 | few
TGTGCCAGCAGTTACTCGGCGTTGTGGGGTACTTCCTACGAGCAGTACTTC | CASSYSALWGTSYEQYF | - | 17 | TRBJ2-7 | TRBV6-2/TRBV6-3 | -
TGTGCCAGCAGCCGCTTGAGCGGGGGGCAAGAGACCCAGTACTTC | CASSRLSGGQETQYF | TRBD2 | 15 | TRBJ2-5 | TRBV7-7 | -
TGCGCCAGCAGCCTAAAGGGGGGGGTAGAGACCCAGTACTTC | CASSLKGGVETQYF | - | 14 | TRBJ2-5 | TRBV4-3 | many
TGTGCCAGCAGTCAGAGCGGACTAGGCGAGACCCAGTACTTC | CASSQSGLGETQYF | TRBD2 | 14 | TRBJ2-5 | TRBV28 | -
TGTGCTAGCAGCCCCGGAGCGGGGGGATACAATGAGCAGTTCTTC | CASSPGAGGYNEQFF | TRBD2 | 15 | TRBJ2-1 | TRBV7-7 | many
TGCGCCAGCAGCTTAACGACAGCTAACTATGGCTACACCTTC | CASSLTTANYGYTF | - | 14 | TRBJ1-2 | TRBV5-1 | many
TGTGCCAGCAGCTTTGGGACTAGCGGGGGGGCAGCCAAAAACATTCAGTACTTC | CASSFGTSGGAAKNIQYF | TRBD2 | 18 | TRBJ2-4 | TRBV5-4 | few
TGCGCCAGCAGCTTGATAGCAGCCCAAGAGACCCAGTACTTC | CASSLIAAQETQYF | - | 14 | TRBJ2-5 | TRBV5-1 | many
TGCAGTGCTAGCGAATCTAGGAGGGGCGAGACCCAGTACTTC | CSASESRRGETQYF | - | 14 | TRBJ2-5 | TRBV20-1 | many
TGTGCCAGCAGCTTATTAGGGGGCCGGGCCGCTTTCTTT | CASSLLGGRAAFF | TRBD1 | 13 | TRBJ1-1 | TRBV7-9 | many
TGTGCCAGCAGCCCGCGCAGGATAGCCTCTAACTATGGCTACACCTTC | CASSPRRIASNYGYTF | - | 16 | TRBJ1-2 | TRBV4-2 | many
TGTGCCAGCAGCTTCCCTAGCGGGGGCCTGAACACCGGGGAGCTGTTTTTT | CASSFPSGGLNTGELFF | TRBD2 | 17 | TRBJ2-2 | TRBV11-2 | many
TGCGCCAGCAGCTTGATGGCGGCCGAAGAGACCCAGTACTTC | CASSLMAAEETQYF | - | 14 | TRBJ2-5 | TRBV5-1 | many
TGTGCCAGCAGTAGGGGGCCCGAGGTCACAGATACGCAGTATTTT | CASSRGPEVTDTQYF | TRBD1 | 15 | TRBJ2-3 | TRBV6-1 | many
TGCGCCAGCATCCCAGGCCGAGCGGGGGCCGGGGAGACCCAGTACTTC | CASIPGRAGAGETQYF | TRBD2 | 16 | TRBJ2-5 | TRBV5-1 | many
TGTGCCAGCAGCTTTCCTCCGGAGACGCAGTATTTT | CASSFPPETQYF | - | 12 | TRBJ2-3 | TRBV5-4 | -
TGTGCCAGCAGTGAAATGAGGGGGCTCACCGGGGAGCTGTTTTTT | CASSEMRGLTGELFF | TRBD1 | 15 | TRBJ2-2 | TRBV6-1 | few
TGTGCCACCAGCCCCTGGGGCGGGACTAGCTTCACAGATACGCAGTATTTT | CATSPWGGTSFTDTQYF | TRBD2 | 17 | TRBJ2-3 | TRBV15 | -
TGTGCCACCAGTGACGGCGGGGTGGATACGCAGTATTTT | CATSDGGVDTQYF | - | 13 | TRBJ2-3 | TRBV24-1 | many
TGTGCCAGCAGACGACAGGGGGCAGGAGGAGGCTACACCTTC | CASRRQGAGGGYTF | TRBD1 | 14 | TRBJ1-2 | TRBV5-5 | many
TGCGCCAGCAGCTTTGGCGGGGGGGGCGAAGATACGCAGTATTTT | CASSFGGGGEDTQYF | TRBD2 | 15 | TRBJ2-3 | TRBV5-1 | many
TGTGCCAGCAGTTACACAAAAAGACCGGAGACCCAGTACTTC | CASSYTKRPETQYF | - | 14 | TRBJ2-5 | TRBV6-5 | many
TGTGCCAGTAGTATAGATGGCAGCACTGAAGCTTTCTTT | CASSIDGSTEAFF | - | 13 | TRBJ1-1 | TRBV19 | few
TGTGCCAGCAGCTCCGGGGGTAGCGGGGCCACAGATACGCAGTATTTT | CASSSGGSGATDTQYF | TRBD2 | 16 | TRBJ2-3 | TRBV7-2 | few
TGCAGTGCTAGAGTACTAGCGGGGGGATCCGGGGAGCTGTTTTTT | CSARVLAGGSGELFF | TRBD2 | 15 | TRBJ2-2 | TRBV20-1 | -
TGTGCCAGCAGCTTAGCGGGACTAGGGGACACAGATACGCAGTATTTT | CASSLAGLGDTDTQYF | TRBD2 | 16 | TRBJ2-3 | TRBV7-9 | few
TGTGCCAGCAGTATAGGAAACACCATATATTTT | CASSIGNTIYF | - | 11 | TRBJ1-3 | TRBV7-2 | many
TGTGCCAGCAGCCTAGTAGGGGGGGAGCAGGCTTTCTTT | CASSLVGGEQAFF | - | 13 | TRBJ1-1 | TRBV7-2 | many
TGCGCCAGCCGACAGGGGAGTGAGACCCAGTACTTC | CASRQGSETQYF | TRBD1 | 12 | TRBJ2-5 | TRBV4-1 | -
TGTGCCAGCAGTGGGGTCCACGAGCAGTACTTC | CASSGVHEQYF | - | 11 | TRBJ2-7 | TRBV2 | -
TGTGCCAGCAGCACCTCGGGCCAACCCTACGAGCAGTACTTC | CASSTSGQPYEQYF | - | 14 | TRBJ2-7 | TRBV7-6 | many
TGCGCCAGCAGCCAAGAAGCTGGCAAGGGAAAACTGTTTTTT | CASSQEAGKGKLFF | - | 14 | TRBJ1-4 | TRBV4-3 | many
TGTGCCAGCAGCCAAAGCAAGAAACAGGGCTTCTATGGCTACACCTTC | CASSQSKKQGFYGYTF | - | 16 | TRBJ1-2 | TRBV14 | many
TGTGCCACCGTGGCTAGCGGGAGTAACGGGGAGCTGTTTTTT | CATVASGSNGELFF | TRBD2 | 14 | TRBJ2-2 | TRBV15 | few